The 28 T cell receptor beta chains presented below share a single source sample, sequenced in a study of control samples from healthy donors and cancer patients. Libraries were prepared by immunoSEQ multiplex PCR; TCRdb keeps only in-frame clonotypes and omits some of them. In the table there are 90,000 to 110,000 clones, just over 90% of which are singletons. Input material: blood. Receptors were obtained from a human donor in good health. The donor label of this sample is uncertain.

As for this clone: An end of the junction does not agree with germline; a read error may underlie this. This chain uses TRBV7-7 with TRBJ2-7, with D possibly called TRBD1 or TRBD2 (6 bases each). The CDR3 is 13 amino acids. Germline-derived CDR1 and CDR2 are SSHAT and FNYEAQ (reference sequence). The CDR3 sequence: CASSLALGGEQYF. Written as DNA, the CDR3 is TGTGCTAGCAGCTTAGCGTTAGGGGGGGAGCAGTACTTC. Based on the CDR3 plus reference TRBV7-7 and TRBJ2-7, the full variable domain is GAGVSQSPRYKVTKRGQDVTLRCDPISSHATLYWYQQALGQGPEFLTYFNYEAQPDKSGLPSDRFSAERPEGSISTLTIQRTEQRDSAMYRCASSLALGGEQYFGPGTRLTVT.

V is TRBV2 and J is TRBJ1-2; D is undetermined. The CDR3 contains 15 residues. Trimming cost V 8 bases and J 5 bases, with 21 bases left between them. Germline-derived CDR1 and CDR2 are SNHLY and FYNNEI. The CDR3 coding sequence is TGTGCCAGCCGTAATTCCCTCCAGTTTAGATATGGCTACACCTTC. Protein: CASRNSLQFRYGYTF.

For the CDR3, the DNA is TGTGCCAGCAGACAGGGAACCGACTATGGCTACACCTTC. Translating gives CASRQGTDYGYTF. V and J are TRBV28 and TRBJ1-2; D might be TRBD1 (6 bases). V lost 6 bases and J lost 3, with 11 bases in between. The CDR3 consists of 13 residues. The V gene's germline CDR1 is MDHEN and CDR2 SYDVKM.

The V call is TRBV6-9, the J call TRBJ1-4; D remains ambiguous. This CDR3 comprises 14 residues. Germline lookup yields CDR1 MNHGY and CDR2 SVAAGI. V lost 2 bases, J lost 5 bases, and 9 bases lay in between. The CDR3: CASSYGGINEKLFF. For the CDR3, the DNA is TGTGCCAGCAGTTATGGAGGAATAAATGAAAAACTGTTTTTT.

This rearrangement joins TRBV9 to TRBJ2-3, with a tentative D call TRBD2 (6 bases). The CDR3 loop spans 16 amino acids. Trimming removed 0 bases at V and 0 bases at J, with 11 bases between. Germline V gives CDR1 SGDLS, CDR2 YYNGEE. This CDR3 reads CASSVGGGVSTDTQYF. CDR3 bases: TGTGCCAGCAGCGTAGGGGGCGGGGTTAGCACAGATACGCAGTATTTT. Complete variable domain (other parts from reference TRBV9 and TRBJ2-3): DSGVTQTPKHLITATGQRVTLRCSPRSGDLSVYWYQQSLDQGLQFLIQYYNGEERAKGNILERFSAQQFPDLHSELNLSSLELGDSALYFCASSVGGGVSTDTQYFGPGTRLTVL.

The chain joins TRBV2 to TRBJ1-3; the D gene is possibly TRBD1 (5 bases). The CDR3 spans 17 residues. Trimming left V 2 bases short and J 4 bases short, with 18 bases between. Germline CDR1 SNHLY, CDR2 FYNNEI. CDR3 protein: CASSEQGVRVGGNTIYF. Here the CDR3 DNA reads TGTGCCAGCAGTGAACAAGGCGTCAGGGTTGGAGGAAACACCATATATTTT.

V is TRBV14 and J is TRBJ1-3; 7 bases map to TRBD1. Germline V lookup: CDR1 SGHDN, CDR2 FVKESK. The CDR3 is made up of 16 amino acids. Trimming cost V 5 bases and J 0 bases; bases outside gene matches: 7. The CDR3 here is CASSFRGQRSGNTIYF. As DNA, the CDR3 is TGTGCCAGCAGCTTTCGGGGACAGCGCTCTGGAAACACCATATATTTT.

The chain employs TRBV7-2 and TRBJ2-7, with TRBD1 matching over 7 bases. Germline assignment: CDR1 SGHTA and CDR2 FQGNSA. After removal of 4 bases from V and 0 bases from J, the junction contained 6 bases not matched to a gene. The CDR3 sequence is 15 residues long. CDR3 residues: CASSSGQFSSYEQYF. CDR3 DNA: TGTGCCAGCAGCTCGGGACAGTTCAGCTCCTACGAGCAGTACTTC.

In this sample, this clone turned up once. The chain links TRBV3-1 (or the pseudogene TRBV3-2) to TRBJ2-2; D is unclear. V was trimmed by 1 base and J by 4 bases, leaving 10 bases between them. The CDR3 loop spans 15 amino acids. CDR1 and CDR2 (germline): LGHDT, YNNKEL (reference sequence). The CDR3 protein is CASSQVSISTGELFF. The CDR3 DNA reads TGTGCCAGCAGCCAAGTGTCTATCAGCACCGGGGAGCTGTTTTTT.

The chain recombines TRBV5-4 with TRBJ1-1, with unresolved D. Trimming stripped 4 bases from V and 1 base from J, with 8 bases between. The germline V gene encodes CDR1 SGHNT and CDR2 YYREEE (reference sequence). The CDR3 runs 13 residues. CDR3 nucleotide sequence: TGTGCCAGCAGCGCGGGAAGGAACACTGAAGCTTTCTTT. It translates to CASSAGRNTEAFF. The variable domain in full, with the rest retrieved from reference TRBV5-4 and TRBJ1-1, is ETGVTQSPTHLIKTRGQQVTLRCSSQSGHNTVSWYQQALGQGPQFIFQYYREEENGRGNFPPRFSGLQFPNYSSELNVNALELDDSALYLCASSAGRNTEAFFGQGTRLTVV.

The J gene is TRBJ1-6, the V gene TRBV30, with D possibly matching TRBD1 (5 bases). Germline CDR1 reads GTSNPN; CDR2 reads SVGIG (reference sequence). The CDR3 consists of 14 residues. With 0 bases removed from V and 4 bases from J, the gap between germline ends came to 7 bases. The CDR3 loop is CAWSVPGYNSPLHF. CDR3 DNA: TGTGCCTGGAGTGTACCAGGGTATAATTCACCCCTCCACTTT.

CDR3 coding DNA: TGTGCCACCAGTTCACCGGACAGGGTAAATCAGCCCCAGCATTTT. Encoded protein: CATSSPDRVNQPQHF. This chain connects TRBV24-1 to TRBJ1-5; TRBD1 agrees at 8 bases. Trimming cost V 6 bases and J 4 bases; bases outside gene matches: 7. Germline V gene sequence: CDR1 KGHDR, CDR2 SFDVKD. This CDR3 comprises 15 residues.

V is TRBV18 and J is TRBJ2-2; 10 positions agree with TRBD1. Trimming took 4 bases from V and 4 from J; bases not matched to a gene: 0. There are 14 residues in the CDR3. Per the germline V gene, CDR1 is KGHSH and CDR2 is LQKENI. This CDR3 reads CASSRDRGTGELFF. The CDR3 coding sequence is TGTGCCAGCTCACGGGACAGGGGCACCGGGGAGCTGTTTTTT. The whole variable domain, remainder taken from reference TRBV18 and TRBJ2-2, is NAGVMQNPRHLVRRRGQEARLRCSPMKGHSHVYWYRQLPEEGLKFMVYLQKENIIDESGMPKERFSAEFPKEGPSILRIQQVVRGDSAAYFCASSRDRGTGELFFGEGSRLTVL.

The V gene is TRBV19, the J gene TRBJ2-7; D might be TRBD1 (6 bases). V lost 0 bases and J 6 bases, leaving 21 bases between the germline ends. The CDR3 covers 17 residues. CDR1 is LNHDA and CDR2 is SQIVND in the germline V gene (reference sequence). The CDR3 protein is CASSIEGPAGVRREQYF. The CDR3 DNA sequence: TGTGCCAGTAGTATAGAGGGTCCGGCAGGGGTAAGGCGCGAGCAGTACTTC.

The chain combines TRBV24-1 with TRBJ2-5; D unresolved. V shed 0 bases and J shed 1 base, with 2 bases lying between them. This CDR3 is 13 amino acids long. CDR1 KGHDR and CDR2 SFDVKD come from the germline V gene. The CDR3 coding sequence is TGTGCCACCAGTGATTTGACCCAAGAGACCCAGTACTTC. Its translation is CATSDLTQETQYF.

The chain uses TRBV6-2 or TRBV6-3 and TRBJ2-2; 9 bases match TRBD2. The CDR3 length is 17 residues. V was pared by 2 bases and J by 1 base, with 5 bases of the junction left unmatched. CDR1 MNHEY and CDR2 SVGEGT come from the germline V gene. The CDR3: CASSYPGRGGNTGELFF. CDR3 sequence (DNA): TGTGCCAGCAGTTACCCGGGGCGGGGGGGGAACACCGGGGAGCTGTTTTTT.

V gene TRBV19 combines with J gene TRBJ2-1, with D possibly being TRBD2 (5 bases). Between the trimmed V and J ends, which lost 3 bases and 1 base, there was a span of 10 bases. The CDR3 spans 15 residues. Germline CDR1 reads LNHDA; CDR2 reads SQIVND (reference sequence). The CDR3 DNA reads TGTGCCAGTAGTATTGGCGGGTTTTCCTACAATGAGCAGTTCTTC. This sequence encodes CASSIGGFSYNEQFF.

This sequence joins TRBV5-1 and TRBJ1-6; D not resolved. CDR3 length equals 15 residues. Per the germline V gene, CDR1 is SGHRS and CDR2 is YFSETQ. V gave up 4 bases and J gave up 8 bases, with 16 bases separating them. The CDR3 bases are TGCGCCAGCAGCCCCTTAGGACCCCCCGATTCACCCCTCCACTTT. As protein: CASSPLGPPDSPLHF.

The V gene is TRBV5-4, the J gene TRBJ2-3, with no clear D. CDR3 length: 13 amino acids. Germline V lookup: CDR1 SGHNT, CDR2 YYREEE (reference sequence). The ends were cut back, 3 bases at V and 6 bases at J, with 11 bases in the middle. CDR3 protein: CASSYRPRDTQYF. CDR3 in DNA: TGTGCCAGCAGCTACCGACCTAGGGATACGCAGTATTTT.

Written as DNA, the CDR3 is TGTGCCAGCAGTTTAGGTGAAAAACTGTTTTTT. It encodes CASSLGEKLFF. J is TRBJ1-4 and V is TRBV6-5; D remains unclear. Germline lookup yields CDR1 MNHEY and CDR2 SVGAGI. The V end was cut by 4 bases, the J end by 7 bases, with 4 bases between. The CDR3 is 11 amino acids.

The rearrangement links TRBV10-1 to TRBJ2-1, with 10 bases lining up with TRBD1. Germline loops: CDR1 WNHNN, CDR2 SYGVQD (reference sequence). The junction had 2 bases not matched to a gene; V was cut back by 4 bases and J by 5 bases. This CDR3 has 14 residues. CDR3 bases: TGCGCCAGCAGTGGGACAGGGGGGGACAATGAGCAGTTCTTC. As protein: CASSGTGGDNEQFF.

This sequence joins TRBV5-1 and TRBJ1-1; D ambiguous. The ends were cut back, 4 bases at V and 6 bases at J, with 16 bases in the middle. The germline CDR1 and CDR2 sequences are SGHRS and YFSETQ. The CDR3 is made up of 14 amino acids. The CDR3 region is CASSPSVPAAEAFF. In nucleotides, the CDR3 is TGCGCCAGCAGCCCCTCCGTCCCGGCAGCTGAAGCTTTCTTT.

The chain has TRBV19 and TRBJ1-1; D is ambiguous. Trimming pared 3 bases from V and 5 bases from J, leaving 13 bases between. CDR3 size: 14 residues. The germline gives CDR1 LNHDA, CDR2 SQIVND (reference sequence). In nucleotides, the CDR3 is TGTGCCAGTAGTATTGGGGAGGTGAGGACTGAAGCTTTCTTT. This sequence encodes CASSIGEVRTEAFF.

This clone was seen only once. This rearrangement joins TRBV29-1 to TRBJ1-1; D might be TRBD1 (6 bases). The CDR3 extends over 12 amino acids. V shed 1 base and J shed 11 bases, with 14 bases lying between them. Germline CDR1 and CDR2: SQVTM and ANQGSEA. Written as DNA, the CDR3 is TGCAGCGTTGAAGGCGGGGACATCTCGGCTTTCTTT. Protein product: CSVEGGDISAFF.

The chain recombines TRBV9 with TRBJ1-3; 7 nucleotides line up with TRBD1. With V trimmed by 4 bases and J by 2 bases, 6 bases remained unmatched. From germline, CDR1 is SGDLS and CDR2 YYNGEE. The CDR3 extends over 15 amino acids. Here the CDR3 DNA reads TGTGCCAGCAGCCCCCCCGACAGGGCTGGAAACACCATATATTTT. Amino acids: CASSPPDRAGNTIYF.

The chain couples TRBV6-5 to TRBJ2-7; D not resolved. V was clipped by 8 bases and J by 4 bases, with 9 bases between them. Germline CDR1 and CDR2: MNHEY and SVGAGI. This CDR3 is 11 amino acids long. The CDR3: CASGELYEQYF. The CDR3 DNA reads TGTGCCAGCGGAGAACTATACGAGCAGTACTTC.

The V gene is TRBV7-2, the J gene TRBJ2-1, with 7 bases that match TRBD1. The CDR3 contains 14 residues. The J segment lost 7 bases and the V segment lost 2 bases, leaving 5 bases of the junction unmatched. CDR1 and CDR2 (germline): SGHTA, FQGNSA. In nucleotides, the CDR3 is TGTGCCAGCAGCTTAAAGACAGGGAGTAATGAGCAGTTCTTC. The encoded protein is CASSLKTGSNEQFF.

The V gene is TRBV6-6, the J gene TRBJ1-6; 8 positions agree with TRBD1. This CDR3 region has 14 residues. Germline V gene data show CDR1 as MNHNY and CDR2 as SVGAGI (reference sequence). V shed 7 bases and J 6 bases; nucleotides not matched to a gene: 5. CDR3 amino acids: CASTRDRGNSPLHF. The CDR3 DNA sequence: TGTGCCAGCACCAGAGACAGGGGTAATTCACCCCTCCACTTT.